Described below is a single TCR beta chain sequence and its context. Its antigen is not identified. PCR involved 60 Vbeta and 13 Jbeta primers. Generated by immunoSEQ multiplex PCR, the TCRdb table keeps only in-frame clones and is missing some. The data show 150,000 to 200,000 clones, about four fifths seen once. The data were obtained in a study of cytomegalovirus exposure and HLA in healthy donors. On the study more broadly: Early released data had about 85 million unique TCRs, all coming from HLA-typed donors. Whole-study findings and limits: Trimming of TCR beta V- and J-genes showed a link, identified in a later analysis, to a missense DCLRE1C variant. There were some public TCRs occurring in many donors, but most TCR sequences were rare.

Sequenced: PBMCs. The TCR comes from a woman in her forties or fifties in good health and CMV-seronegative.

Here the CDR3 reads CASSIRELQETQYF. The CDR3 DNA follows: TGTGCCAGTAGTATAAGGGAGCTCCAAGAGACCCAGTACTTC. This chain links TRBV19 with TRBJ2-5, with D perhaps matching TRBD2 (5 bases). This CDR3 spans 14 amino acids. V gave up 2 bases and J gave up 1 base, with 8 bases separating them. Germline-derived CDR1 and CDR2 are LNHDA and SQIVND (reference sequence).